This is a list of T cell receptor beta chains from one sample in a study of T cell repertoires in breast cancer. MiXCR, applied by TCRdb to the emulsion pairing reads, yields one record per CDR3 protein. The table lists some 4,600 distinct CDR3 sequences, 35% of them singletons. The source material was CD8+ T cells. The receptors here all came from a pool of human donors with breast cancer or a healthy control (not recorded which). CDR3s include the opening cysteine and the closing phenylalanine or tryptophan. Fields, in order: J gene, D gene, clone size, V gene, CDR3 DNA, CDR3 protein. A D gene is named only where the DNA matches it firmly. Some rows have no size entry. The others give once, few or many, or a class for an expanded clone.

J gene: TRBJ1-2
D gene: -
clone size: many
V gene: TRBV18
CDR3 DNA: TGTGCCAGCTCACCGGGAATTCTGTGGGGCAACTATGGCTACACCTTC
CDR3 protein: CASSPGILWGNYGYTF

J gene: TRBJ1-3
D gene: -
clone size: -
V gene: TRBV28
CDR3 DNA: TGTGCCAGCATCCCAAGACTCGGGACATCTGGAAACACCATATATTTT
CDR3 protein: CASIPRLGTSGNTIYF

J gene: TRBJ1-5
D gene: TRBD1
clone size: -
V gene: TRBV7-9
CDR3 DNA: TGTGCCAGCAGCCTCGGGACAGGGGATGGAAGTAATCAGCCCCAGCATTTT
CDR3 protein: CASSLGTGDGSNQPQHF

J gene: TRBJ1-1
D gene: TRBD1
clone size: -
V gene: TRBV5-1
CDR3 DNA: TGCGCCAGCAGCTTAACTGCCGGGACAGCGAACACTGAAGCTTTCTTT
CDR3 protein: CASSLTAGTANTEAFF

J gene: TRBJ1-5
D gene: -
clone size: medium-sized
V gene: TRBV20-1
CDR3 DNA: TGCAGTGCTGGAGCCCCTCTAGGTAATCAGCCCCAGCATTTT
CDR3 protein: CSAGAPLGNQPQHF

J gene: TRBJ1-1
D gene: -
clone size: once
V gene: TRBV18
CDR3 DNA: TGTGCCAGCTCACCGACAGCTGACACTGAAGCTTTCTTT
CDR3 protein: CASSPTADTEAFF

J gene: TRBJ2-7
D gene: TRBD2
clone size: many
V gene: TRBV7-2
CDR3 DNA: TGTGCCAGCAGCCCCGGGGGGGGGGGCGGGTACGAGCAGTACTTC
CDR3 protein: CASSPGGGGGYEQYF

J gene: TRBJ1-5
D gene: -
clone size: -
V gene: TRBV28
CDR3 DNA: TGTGCCAGCACCCCAGGGGATCAGCCCCAGCATTTT
CDR3 protein: CASTPGDQPQHF

J gene: TRBJ1-2
D gene: TRBD1
clone size: many
V gene: TRBV2
CDR3 DNA: TGTGCCAGCAGCCCCGGGACAGGGGGAGGTTCATATGGCTACACCTTC
CDR3 protein: CASSPGTGGGSYGYTF

J gene: TRBJ2-1
D gene: -
clone size: few
V gene: TRBV7-3
CDR3 DNA: TGTGCCAGCAGCCGGGACCTGTGGGATGAGCAGTTCTTC
CDR3 protein: CASSRDLWDEQFF

J gene: TRBJ1-5
D gene: TRBD1
clone size: medium-sized
V gene: TRBV30
CDR3 DNA: TGTGCCTGGAGCTCAGGGACAGGGGGTAAGCCCCAGCATTTT
CDR3 protein: CAWSSGTGGKPQHF

J gene: TRBJ1-5
D gene: TRBD1
clone size: -
V gene: TRBV12-3/TRBV12-4
CDR3 DNA: TGTGCCAGCAGTCAAAGGGACAGGGTAGATCAGCCCCAGCATTTT
CDR3 protein: CASSQRDRVDQPQHF

J gene: TRBJ2-3
D gene: -
clone size: many
V gene: TRBV7-7
CDR3 DNA: TGTGCTAGCAGTCCCGACCAAAATACGCAGTATTTT
CDR3 protein: CASSPDQNTQYF

J gene: TRBJ2-4
D gene: TRBD1
clone size: -
V gene: TRBV7-3
CDR3 DNA: TGTGCCAGCAGCTTGCACCCGGACAGGGGCAAAAACATTCAGTACTTC
CDR3 protein: CASSLHPDRGKNIQYF

J gene: TRBJ2-1
D gene: -
clone size: medium-sized
V gene: TRBV9
CDR3 DNA: TGTGCCAGCAGCCCAGAGGAACGGAAATGGAGCTCCTACAATGAGCAGTTCTTC
CDR3 protein: CASSPEERKWSSYNEQFF

J gene: TRBJ1-1
D gene: -
clone size: -
V gene: TRBV2
CDR3 DNA: TGTGGCGGCAGTGAAAGAGGGCCCGGTGAAGCTTCCTTT
CDR3 protein: CGGSERGPGEASF

J gene: TRBJ2-2
D gene: -
clone size: medium-sized
V gene: TRBV15
CDR3 DNA: TGTGCCACCAGCAGAGTCAGGACTGGGACCGGGGAGCTGTTTTTT
CDR3 protein: CATSRVRTGTGELFF

J gene: TRBJ2-3
D gene: -
clone size: -
V gene: TRBV2
CDR3 DNA: TGTGCCAGCGTTCGTGCTAGCACAGGTACGCGGTATTTT
CDR3 protein: CASVRASTGTRYF